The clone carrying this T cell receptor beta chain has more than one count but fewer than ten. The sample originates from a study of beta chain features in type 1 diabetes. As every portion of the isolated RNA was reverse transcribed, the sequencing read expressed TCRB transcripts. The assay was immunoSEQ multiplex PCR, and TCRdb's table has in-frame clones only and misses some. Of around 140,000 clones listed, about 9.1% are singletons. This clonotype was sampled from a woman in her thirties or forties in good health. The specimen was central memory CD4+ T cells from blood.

The CDR3 region is CASSYRGASYTF. CDR3 coding DNA: TGTGCCAGCAGTTACCGGGGGGCGAGCTACACCTTC. The chain is built from TRBV6-5 and TRBJ1-2, with D tentatively TRBD1 (6 bases). The CDR3 has 12 amino acids. CDR1 and CDR2 (germline): MNHEY, SVGAGI. The V and J ends lost 2 bases and 9 bases respectively, with 10 bases between them.